Each of the 27 T cell receptor beta chains below was sequenced from the same sample in a study of T cells after yellow fever vaccination (dated by TCRdb to between 2018 and 2021). The meaning of the sample's treatment or condition label: live attenuated yellow fever vaccine strain. Library preparation was by 5' RACE. Sequencing relied on an Illumina NovaSeq 6000. TCRdb applied fastp at Q25 and MiXCR to the public reads, then kept only in-frame beta chains. Each entry is one CDR3 protein sequence, shown with its most common DNA and genes. For this sample the table gives over 250,000 distinct CDR3 sequences, of which approximately 5.2% were detected only once. Under 3.5% of the sample lies in the top ten. This material consisted of CD4+ T cells sorted from PBMCs, taken on the day of the yellow fever booster vaccination. Receptor source: a young man who received the YFV17D yellow fever vaccine.

This clonotype showed up many times. This chain links TRBV6-2 or TRBV6-3 with TRBJ2-7; D not certain. There are 11 residues in the CDR3. Germline V CDR1 and CDR2: MNHEY, SVGEGT. Trimming left V 5 bases short and J 2 bases short, with 4 bases between. The CDR3 loop is CASSDTYEQYF. The DNA for the CDR3 is TGTGCCAGCAGTGACACCTACGAGCAGTACTTC.

This clonotype was detected ten times or more. V gene TRBV4-3 combines with J gene TRBJ2-7; tentatively, D is TRBD1 (5 bases). Germline assignment: CDR1 LGHNA and CDR2 YSLEER. The V end was cut by 3 bases, the J end by 0 bases, with 9 bases between. The CDR3 has 14 amino acids. CDR3 nucleotide sequence: TGCGCCAGCAGCCAGTCCAGGGTCTCCTACGAGCAGTACTTC. Translation gives CASSQSRVSYEQYF.

In this sample, this clonotype turned up a few times. V and J are TRBV7-6 and TRBJ2-5; 11 bases are a match to TRBD2. The germline gives CDR1 SGHVS, CDR2 FNYEAQ. CDR3 size: 16 residues. The junction had 7 bases not matched to a gene; V was cut back by 3 bases and J by 4 bases. DNA for the CDR3: TGTGCCAGCAGCTTTAGCGGGGGGGCCATCTCAGAGACCCAGTACTTC. This codes for CASSFSGGAISETQYF.

There are a few counts of this clonotype. This sequence joins TRBV7-2 and TRBJ2-1, with 14 nucleotides matching TRBD2. The CDR3 is 15 amino acids. From germline, CDR1 is SGHTA and CDR2 FQGNSA. V lost 4 bases to trimming and J lost 10 bases; unmatched junction nucleotides: 6. CDR3 amino acids: CASSSPGLAGEEQFF. The CDR3 bases are TGTGCCAGCAGCTCGCCGGGACTAGCGGGGGAAGAGCAGTTCTTC.

The sample holds a few counts of this clonotype. The V and J genes are TRBV2 and TRBJ1-2; possible D gene TRBD1, 6 bases. From germline, CDR1 is SNHLY and CDR2 FYNNEI. The ends were cut back, 11 bases at V and 5 bases at J, with 24 bases in the middle. The CDR3 extends over 15 amino acids. The CDR3 here is CASRPGNRDGYGYTF. The CDR3 DNA sequence: TGTGCCTCCAGGCCCGGGAACAGGGATGGATATGGCTACACCTTC.

This clonotype was counted at least ten times. The chain is built from TRBV5-1 and TRBJ2-2, with a possible D match to TRBD1 (6 bases). Deletions cut 7 bases from V and 4 bases from J, with 17 bases between. Germline CDR1 and CDR2: SGHRS and YFSETQ. This CDR3 is built from 15 residues. The CDR3 DNA reads TGCGCCAGCCTGTCCTTTGGGGGCGGCACCGGGGAGCTGTTTTTT. Translated, it gives CASLSFGGGTGELFF.

The sample holds many counts of this clonotype. The rearrangement links TRBV10-3 to TRBJ2-7; 11 bases map to TRBD1. The germline gives CDR1 ENHRY, CDR2 SYGVKD. The CDR3 has 15 amino acids. V shed 9 bases, J shed 2 bases, and the junction held 9 bases outside the gene matches. The CDR3 DNA is TGTGCCATGAGGTCGGGACAGGGGGGTGCCTACGAGCAGTACTTC. The encoded protein is CAMRSGQGGAYEQYF.

This sequence joins TRBV4-2 and TRBJ1-2; the match to TRBD1 covers 7 bases. This CDR3 is 13 amino acids long. The V segment lost 3 bases and the J segment 8 bases; nucleotides outside the gene matches: 6. The germline V gene encodes CDR1 LGHNA and CDR2 YNFKEQ. The CDR3 sequence: CASSQTGMWGYTF. DNA of the CDR3: TGTGCCAGCAGCCAGACAGGGATGTGGGGCTACACCTTC.

The V gene is TRBV19, the J gene TRBJ1-1, with 12 bases identical to TRBD1. The CDR3 totals 17 residues. Trimming cost V 9 bases and J 1 base; bases outside gene matches: 12. CDR1 and CDR2 from the germline V gene are LNHDA and SQIVND (reference sequence). CDR3: CASGSGTGGVGNTEAFF. In DNA, the CDR3 is TGTGCCAGCGGGTCCGGGACAGGGGGCGTCGGGAACACTGAAGCTTTCTTT.

This clonotype has a handful of counts. This chain connects TRBV2 to TRBJ2-5; possible D gene TRBD2, 6 bases. V dropped 11 bases and J dropped 1 base, with 14 bases sitting between them. The CDR3 length is 13 residues. CDR1 SNHLY and CDR2 FYNNEI come from the germline V gene. The CDR3 DNA is TGTGCCGCCGGGGTGGGGGGCCAAGAGACCCAGTACTTC. This codes for CAAGVGGQETQYF.

In this sample, this clonotype turned up many times. CDR3 sequence (DNA): TGCAGCGTTACCGGCAGAGAGAACACTGAAGCTTTCTTT. It translates to CSVTGRENTEAFF. The rearrangement uses TRBV29-1 and TRBJ1-1; D ambiguous. This CDR3 region has 13 residues. V was trimmed by 5 bases and J by 1 base, leaving 11 bases between them. CDR1 is SQVTM, CDR2 ANQGSEA, per germline.

This clonotype was seen ten or more times. The chain couples TRBV11-2 to TRBJ2-2; TRBD1 aligns across 11 bases. J lost 4 bases, V lost 5 bases, and 9 bases had no gene match. Germline V gene data show CDR1 as SGHAT and CDR2 as FQNNGV. This CDR3 contains 17 residues. CDR3 region: CASSADRGLLITGELFF. CDR3 DNA: TGTGCCAGCAGCGCGGACAGGGGGCTACTCATCACCGGGGAGCTGTTTTTT.

In its sample, this clonotype was seen many times. The chain has TRBV4-3 and TRBJ2-1; D call uncertain. The germline V and J ends were trimmed by 0 bases and 0 bases, with 6 bases remaining between them. The germline gives CDR1 LGHNA, CDR2 YSLEER. This CDR3 comprises 15 residues. The CDR3 region is CASSQEQSSYNEQFF. The CDR3 DNA reads TGCGCCAGCAGCCAAGAACAGAGCTCCTACAATGAGCAGTTCTTC.

This clonotype was counted a few times. V gene TRBV6-2 or TRBV6-3 combines with J gene TRBJ2-3, with TRBD2 matching 11 bases. CDR3 size: 16 residues. The germline gives CDR1 MNHEY, CDR2 SVGEGT. The junction had 11 bases not matched to a gene; V was cut back by 8 bases and J by 4 bases. The CDR3 here is CASSTRLAGIPDTQYF. DNA of the CDR3: TGTGCCAGCTCCACTCGACTAGCGGGGATCCCAGATACGCAGTATTTT.

This clonotype was counted at least ten times. The chain carries TRBV7-6 and TRBJ1-4; no definite D call. Germline CDR1 reads SGHVS; CDR2 reads FNYEAQ. The CDR3 totals 15 residues. The ends were cut back, 1 base at V and 0 bases at J, with 6 bases in the middle. The CDR3 DNA is TGTGCCAGCAGCTTAGGGCAGACAACTAATGAAAAACTGTTTTTT. Amino acids: CASSLGQTTNEKLFF.

The V call is TRBV20-1, the J call TRBJ2-7; tentative D call: TRBD1 (7 bases). Germline CDR1 is DFQATT and CDR2 is SNEGSKA (reference sequence). CDR3 length: 14 residues. V lost 2 bases and J lost 4, with 15 bases in between. Here the CDR3 DNA reads TGCAGTGCTAGAACGCAGGGGGGTCGGTACGAGCAGTACTTC. Translating it yields CSARTQGGRYEQYF.

V and J are TRBV5-1 and TRBJ2-6; 8 bases match TRBD1. There are 15 residues in the CDR3. With V trimmed by 2 bases and J by 4 bases, 2 bases remained unmatched. CDR1 is SGHRS and CDR2 is YFSETQ in the germline V gene. In nucleotides, the CDR3 is TGCGCCAGCAGCTTCAGGGGGCCAGGGGCCAACGTCCTGACTTTC. It codes for CASSFRGPGANVLTF.

This clonotype came up a few times. The chain combines TRBV4-2 with TRBJ2-1; 7 nucleotides match TRBD2. Germline CDR1 LGHNA, CDR2 YNFKEQ. The CDR3 runs to 16 residues. The ends lost 2 bases at V and 5 bases at J; junction bases unmatched: 9. The DNA for the CDR3 is TGTGCCAGCAGCCAAACTCAGGTTCTAGCGGACAATGAGCAGTTCTTC. Translating gives CASSQTQVLADNEQFF.

In its sample, this clonotype was seen many times. A read error may produce the germline difference seen at one junction end. The chain has TRBV5-1 and TRBJ1-1; D remains unclear. Germline CDR1 is SGHRS and CDR2 is YFSETQ. The CDR3 spans 13 residues. The CDR3 protein is CASSLRQNTEAFF. The CDR3 DNA reads TGTGCCAGCAGCTTAAGACAGAACACTGAAGCTTTCTTT.

This clonotype was picked up many times. This chain joins TRBV4-1 and TRBJ2-1; 10 nucleotides align to TRBD2. CDR1 is MGHRA and CDR2 is YSYEKL in the germline V gene. CDR3 length: 17 amino acids. V shed 4 bases, J shed 6 bases, and the junction held 12 bases outside the gene matches. CDR3 in amino acids: CASSPYLAGGRGNEQFF. The CDR3 DNA reads as TGCGCCAGCAGCCCATACTTAGCGGGGGGACGGGGCAATGAGCAGTTCTTC.

This clonotype was seen a few times. In DNA form, the CDR3 reads TGTGCCAGCAGCCAAGGAGAAGGGACTAGGCGGTACTTC. Its protein is CASSQGEGTRRYF. The J gene is TRBJ2-5, the V gene TRBV3-1; 8 bases match TRBD2. CDR3 length: 13 residues. V shed 1 base and J 13 bases; nucleotides not matched to a gene: 8. CDR1 LGHDT and CDR2 YNNKEL come from the germline V gene (reference sequence).

This clonotype was recorded many times. The chain combines TRBV7-9 with TRBJ1-1; a weak D match, TRBD1 (6 bases). Germline CDR1 and CDR2: SEHNR and FQNEAQ (reference sequence). Trimming left V 5 bases short and J 1 base short, with 14 bases between. This CDR3 has 15 residues. The CDR3 nucleotides are TGTGCCAGCAGCGCCTACAGGGATCGGAACACTGAAGCTTTCTTT. This codes for CASSAYRDRNTEAFF.

This clonotype was seen more than once but under ten times. The chain is built from TRBV4-1 and TRBJ1-2; no firm D call. V was cut by 0 bases and J by 4 bases, with 9 bases left in between. This CDR3 is built from 14 residues. CDR1 is MGHRA and CDR2 is YSYEKL in the germline V gene. The CDR3 region is CASSQDHWLYGYTF. CDR3 nucleotides: TGCGCCAGCAGCCAAGATCATTGGCTCTATGGCTACACCTTC.

This clonotype was seen more than once but under ten times. This chain uses TRBV7-6 with TRBJ2-5, with 7 bases matching TRBD1. After removal of 5 bases from V and 4 bases from J, the junction contained 7 bases not matched to a gene. The CDR3 spans 14 residues. From germline, CDR1 is SGHVS and CDR2 FNYEAQ. CDR3 residues: CASSPMTGPETQYF. CDR3 in DNA: TGTGCCAGCAGCCCGATGACAGGGCCAGAGACCCAGTACTTC.

The CDR3 is CASSPPPGTSGDQETQYF. CDR3 in DNA: TGTGCCAGCAGCCCCCCTCCCGGGACTAGCGGGGACCAAGAGACCCAGTACTTC. The chain has TRBV7-2 and TRBJ2-5, with TRBD2 matching 13 bases. Per germline, CDR1 SGHTA and CDR2 FQGNSA. With 5 bases clipped from V and 0 bases from J, the junction kept 9 bases outside the gene matches. The CDR3 length is 18 residues.

The chain couples TRBV7-6 to TRBJ2-5; perhaps TRBD1 as D (6 bases). The CDR3 is made up of 13 amino acids. The V end was cut by 4 bases, the J end by 4 bases, with 10 bases between. Germline CDR1 SGHVS, CDR2 FNYEAQ. The CDR3 DNA follows: TGTGCCAGCAGCTGGACAGTATTAGAGACCCAGTACTTC. It is translated as CASSWTVLETQYF.

This clonotype came up a few times. V is TRBV5-1 and J is TRBJ2-5, with D possibly TRBD1 on 6 matching bases. The CDR3 totals 14 residues. CDR1 is SGHRS and CDR2 is YFSETQ in the germline V gene. The V gene lost 0 bases and the J gene lost 5 bases, with 11 bases spanning the gap. Here the CDR3 reads CASSLGGPGETQYF. CDR3 DNA sequence: TGCGCCAGCAGCTTGGGGGGGCCGGGCGAGACCCAGTACTTC.